Listed here are 14 T cell receptor beta chains from one sample, sequenced in a study of T-cell reconstitution after alpha-beta-depleted transplantation in children. TCRbeta library preparation incorporated unique molecular identifiers. TCRdb independently ran MiXCR on the PCR reads; one entry per CDR3 protein. The sample includes fewer than 20,000 distinct CDR3 sequences, about 7.7% of them seen just once. Sequenced here: PBMCs, mostly from graft donor cells, sampled 60 days after TCRalphabeta/CD19-depleted stem cell transplant. The source of these receptors is a boy less than two years old who had a stem cell transplant for Wiskott-Aldrich syndrome, so the T cells may come from the graft donor.

This clonotype was recorded a few times. This rearrangement joins TRBV6-1 to TRBJ1-4; possible D gene TRBD1, 5 bases. The CDR3 contains 14 residues. Trimming shortened V by 6 bases and J by 4 bases, and 12 bases separated the two germline ends. CDR1 and CDR2 (germline): MNHNS, SASEGT. The DNA for the CDR3 is TGTGCCAGCAGCAAGGGACCTAGTAATGAAAAACTGTTTTTT. It is translated as CASSKGPSNEKLFF.

The rearrangement links TRBV30 to TRBJ1-1; D remains unclear. The germline V gene encodes CDR1 GTSNPN and CDR2 SVGIG (reference sequence). The CDR3 sequence is 13 residues long. V gave up 2 bases and J gave up 2 bases, with 9 bases separating them. CDR3 sequence reads: CAWSQDGNTEAFF. DNA of the CDR3: TGTGCCTGGAGTCAGGACGGAAACACTGAAGCTTTCTTT.

V and J are TRBV5-1 and TRBJ2-6, with D perhaps TRBD2 (6 bases). The V and J ends lost 3 bases and 2 bases respectively, with 18 bases between them. The germline V gene has CDR1 SGHRS and CDR2 YFSETQ. The CDR3 contains 18 residues. CDR3 residues: CASSSWGRGIAGANVLTF. As DNA, the CDR3 is TGCGCCAGCAGCTCCTGGGGTCGGGGGATAGCTGGGGCCAACGTCCTGACTTTC.

This clonotype showed up many times. The V call is TRBV5-1, the J call TRBJ2-6; maybe TRBD1 (6 bases). Trimming shortened V by 4 bases and J by 4 bases, and 24 bases separated the two germline ends. The CDR3 loop spans 19 amino acids. CDR1 SGHRS and CDR2 YFSETQ come from the germline V gene. The CDR3 nucleotides are TGCGCCAGCAGCCTAACTCGCCAGGGGCTCGGAAACGGGGCCAACGTCCTGACTTTC. Translating it yields CASSLTRQGLGNGANVLTF.

The table lists this clonotype with many counts. The CDR3 DNA follows: TGTGCCAGCAGTTACCTCGGCAGAACTACCAGCTCCTATAATTCACCCCTCCACTTT. Translation: CASSYLGRTTSSYNSPLHF. J is TRBJ1-6 and V is TRBV6-5; D is uncertain. From germline, CDR1 is MNHEY and CDR2 SVGAGI. The CDR3 spans 19 residues. V was shortened by 2 bases and J by 0 bases, with 17 bases between the two germline ends.

This sequence joins TRBV7-3 and TRBJ2-3; TRBD2 matches at 11 bases. CDR3 length: 19 amino acids. Looked up from germline, CDR1 is SGHTA and CDR2 is FQGTGA. V lost 5 bases to trimming and J lost 4 bases; unmatched junction nucleotides: 17. The CDR3 DNA sequence: TGTGCCAGCAGCCCGCAGGCTTCGTTACTAGCGGGAGATGCAGATACGCAGTATTTT. This codes for CASSPQASLLAGDADTQYF.

In this sample, this clonotype turned up many times. V gene TRBV5-5 combines with J gene TRBJ1-4; D not resolved. The V end was cut by 4 bases, the J end by 8 bases, with 12 bases between. This CDR3 has 13 residues. Germline CDR1 reads SGHKS; CDR2 reads YYEKEE (reference sequence). CDR3 in amino acids: CASSPILREKLFF. In DNA form, the CDR3 reads TGTGCCAGCAGCCCTATACTTCGAGAAAAACTGTTTTTT.

There are many counts of this clonotype. The rearrangement joins TRBV6-2 or TRBV6-3 to TRBJ2-5; maybe TRBD1 (6 bases). CDR3 size: 17 residues. The V gene's germline CDR1 is MNHEY and CDR2 SVGEGT. V was pared by 1 base and J by 1 base, with 16 bases between. The CDR3 DNA is TGTGCCAGCAGTTACTTCGGGGTCTCCAGGGGCCAAGAGACCCAGTACTTC. Translated, it gives CASSYFGVSRGQETQYF.

This clonotype showed up just a few times. The chain couples TRBV2 to TRBJ2-5, with 7 positions matching TRBD2. After removal of 11 bases from V and 0 bases from J, the junction contained 15 bases not matched to a gene. The V gene's germline CDR1 is SNHLY and CDR2 FYNNEI. The CDR3 extends over 16 amino acids. The CDR3 reads CAFCSSGESYQETQYF. The CDR3 DNA reads as TGTGCCTTCTGTTCTAGCGGAGAATCGTACCAAGAGACCCAGTACTTC.

This clonotype was counted only a few times. This rearrangement joins TRBV7-2 to TRBJ1-1; 7 nucleotides agree with TRBD1. CDR3 length equals 14 residues. Germline CDR1 reads SGHTA; CDR2 reads FQGNSA. The V and J ends lost 5 bases and 6 bases, in that order; junction bases with no gene match: 9. The CDR3 loop is CASSTSHRGAEAFF. DNA for the CDR3: TGTGCCAGCAGCACGTCCCACAGGGGCGCTGAAGCTTTCTTT. Drawing the rest from reference TRBV7-2 and TRBJ1-1, the complete variable domain is GAGVSQSPSNKVTEKGKDVELRCDPISGHTALYWYRQSLGQGLEFLIYFQGNSAPDKSGLPSDRFSAERTGGSVSTLTIQRTQQEDSAVYLCASSTSHRGAEAFFGQGTRLTVV.

This clonotype was picked up many times. V gene TRBV20-1 combines with J gene TRBJ2-1; TRBD2 aligns across 7 bases. Germline CDR1 DFQATT, CDR2 SNEGSKA (reference sequence). CDR3 length equals 13 residues. Germline trimming cut 3 bases from V and 4 bases from J; bases unmatched to any gene: 3. The CDR3 region has the DNA TGCAGTGCTAGGGGGACTATATACAATGAGCAGTTCTTC. Protein: CSARGTIYNEQFF.

The chain carries TRBV4-2 and TRBJ2-2; 12 bases map to TRBD2. V was pared by 1 base and J by 4 bases, with 4 bases of the junction left unmatched. Germline V gene data show CDR1 as LGHNA and CDR2 as YNFKEQ. The CDR3 length is 17 residues. The DNA for the CDR3 is TGTGCCAGCAGCCAAGTGCTAGCGGGAGGGGGCACCGGGGAGCTGTTTTTT. It translates to CASSQVLAGGGTGELFF.

A few counts support this clonotype. This sequence joins TRBV6-4 and TRBJ2-1; D is uncertain. This CDR3 region has 15 residues. Trimming stripped 6 bases from V and 0 bases from J, with 12 bases between. The germline gives CDR1 MRHNA, CDR2 SNTAGT. The CDR3 loop is CASSPGPSSYNEQFF. CDR3 bases: TGTGCCAGCAGCCCCGGACCGAGCTCCTACAATGAGCAGTTCTTC.

The sample holds many counts of this clonotype. This chain uses TRBV24-1 with TRBJ2-5; 11 bases match TRBD1. V lost 0 bases and J lost 5; bases outside the gene matches: 4. From germline, CDR1 is KGHDR and CDR2 SFDVKD. This CDR3 spans 16 amino acids. DNA for the CDR3: TGTGCCACCAGTGATTTGCGGGACAGGGGGGGGGAGACCCAGTACTTC. It encodes CATSDLRDRGGETQYF.